This record concerns one T cell receptor (beta chain) sequence. The data were obtained in a study of long-term antiretroviral therapy in people with HIV. PBMC samples from each donor numbered at least one pre-ART and at least two post-ART. The samples, holding about 0.9-11 million cryopreserved PBMC, were thawed before DNA extraction was carried out. Trimming shortened V by 4 bases and J by 3 bases, and 13 bases separated the two germline ends. The V gene's germline CDR1 is SGHRS and CDR2 YFSETQ. CDR3 length: 14 residues. An immunoSEQ assay, version v3.0, was performed at survey level. Sequencing efforts were directed toward roughly 40,000-50,000 T-cell genomes per sample. TCRdb's table, derived via immunoSEQ multiplex PCR, lists solely in-frame clones and lacks some. This table has under 50,000 clones, approximately 94% appearing once.

The chain uses TRBV5-1 and TRBJ2-5, with a tentative D call TRBD1 (6 bases). The sequencing here drew on unsorted PBMCs, taken 9.2 years after starting antiretroviral therapy. This receptor was taken from a man between 25 and 39 years old with HIV. The CDR3 nucleotides are TGCGCCAGCAGCCTGACCAGGGGAGAAGAGACCCAGTACTTC. Amino acid sequence: CASSLTRGEETQYF.